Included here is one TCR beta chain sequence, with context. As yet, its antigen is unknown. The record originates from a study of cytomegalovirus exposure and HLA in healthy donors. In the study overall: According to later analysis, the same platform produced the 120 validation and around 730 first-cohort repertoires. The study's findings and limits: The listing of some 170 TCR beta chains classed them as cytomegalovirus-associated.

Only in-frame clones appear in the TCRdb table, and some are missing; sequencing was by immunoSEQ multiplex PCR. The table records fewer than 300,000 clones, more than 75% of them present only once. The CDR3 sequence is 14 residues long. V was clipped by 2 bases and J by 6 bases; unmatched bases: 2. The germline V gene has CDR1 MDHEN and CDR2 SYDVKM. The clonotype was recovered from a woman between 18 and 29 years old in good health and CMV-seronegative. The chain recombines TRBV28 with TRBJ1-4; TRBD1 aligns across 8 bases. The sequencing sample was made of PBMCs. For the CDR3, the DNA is TGTGCCAGCAGTTTACAGGGGGCGCATGAAAAACTGTTTTTT. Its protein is CASSLQGAHEKLFF.